A single sample gave rise to the 4 T cell receptor beta chains below, sequenced in a study of T cell responses to AZD1222 COVID-19 vaccine (dated by TCRdb to the early 2020s). The intended sense of this specimen's time point label: baseline before first vaccination. Libraries were constructed by the immunoSEQ multiplex PCR assay. The table comes from immuneACCESS by way of TCRdb, which keeps in-frame sequences with V and J called. Part of the clones is missing from these tables; in studies checked, under half for an unresolved V gene and the rest for unknown reasons. The sample contains 100,000 or so clones, roughly 90% of them found a single time. Jointly, the top ten make up roughly 2% of the sample. The source material was peripheral blood, sampled on day 0 of AZD1222 vaccination. These receptors all come from an adult in good health.

The chain employs TRBV19 and TRBJ1-2; D might be TRBD1 (6 bases). The CDR3 has 13 amino acids. The germline V gene encodes CDR1 LNHDA and CDR2 SQIVND (reference sequence). The V end lost 2 bases, the J end lost 6 bases, and 10 bases lay between the germline ends. The CDR3 here is CASSITSGDGYTF. The CDR3 bases are TGTGCCAGTAGTATAACGTCAGGGGATGGCTACACCTTC.

This chain connects TRBV30 to TRBJ1-1; D is unresolved. V lost 3 bases to trimming and J lost 1 base, with 9 bases between them. Germline CDR1 GTSNPN, CDR2 SVGIG (reference sequence). The CDR3 contains 13 residues. CDR3 DNA: TGTGCCTGGAGCCGAATCCAGAACACTGAAGCTTTCTTT. Protein sequence: CAWSRIQNTEAFF.

The chain employs TRBV24-1 and TRBJ2-1; 13 bases fit TRBD2. The CDR3 is 20 amino acids. Trimming took 1 base from V and 0 from J; bases not matched to a gene: 8. Germline V CDR1 and CDR2: KGHDR, SFDVKD. DNA for the CDR3: TGTGCCACCAGTGATTTCCCCGGGACTAGCGGGACCTCCTCCTACAATGAGCAGTTCTTC. Translating gives CATSDFPGTSGTSSYNEQFF.

The gene calls are TRBV27 and TRBJ2-1, with 12 positions matching TRBD2. This CDR3 comprises 19 residues. Germline loops: CDR1 MNHEY, CDR2 SMNVEV (reference sequence). After removal of 6 bases from V and 3 bases from J, the junction contained 15 bases not matched to a gene. As DNA, the CDR3 is TGTGCCAGCAGCACCACTAGCGGGAGGATAGGATACGGCTACAATGAGCAGTTCTTC. As protein: CASSTTSGRIGYGYNEQFF.